A selection of T cell receptor beta chains follows, all from one sample in a study of T cell responses to AZD1222 COVID-19 vaccine. Assay: immunoSEQ multiplex PCR; the TCRdb copy retains only in-frame clones and omits some. The data show about 180,000 clones, about 93% seen once. Sequencing was performed on peripheral blood, taken 28 days after the second AZD1222 dose. The receptor source for this set is an adult who received the AZD1222 COVID-19 vaccine. Both conserved end residues are trimmed from each CDR3.

TRBV7-6,TRBJ1-4,ASSPETGGSEKLF
TRBV5-4,TRBJ2-3,ATKEGAHTDTQY
TRBV5-1,TRBJ2-2,ASSRETSGELF
TRBV7-8,TRBJ1-2,ASGQNYGYT
TRBV2,TRBJ2-2,ASSDRGTTGELF
TRBV28,TRBJ2-7,ASSLYRGGSYEQY
TRBV2,TRBJ1-5,ASSRQGPNNQPQH
TRBV30,TRBJ1-2,AWSLGWSDYGYT
TRBV19,TRBJ1-1,ASSPDRGNTEAF
TRBV4-2,TRBJ2-3,ASSQEDGTSGDTDTQY
TRBV28,TRBJ1-6,ASIPTSGTGYEFMTLH
TRBV10-3,TRBJ1-1,AISDPGAGLEAF
TRBV9,TRBJ2-1,ASSVTSGTGDEQF
TRBV2,TRBJ2-3,ASSSGGGSTDTQY
TRBV5-8,TRBJ2-1,ASSLGTSGRDEQF
TRBV7-2,TRBJ2-2,ASSSPRGGYTGELF
TRBV1,TRBJ2-7,TSSQDGGLVGGEQY
TRBV10-3,TRBJ1-2,AISDRGNYGYT
TRBV28,TRBJ1-1,ASSGPNTEAF
TRBV3-1/TRBV3-2,TRBJ1-3,ASSQPGGYTNTIY
TRBV7-2,TRBJ1-1,ASSLLRVRDTEAF
TRBV19,TRBJ2-1,ASNLAENSYNEQF
TRBV10-3,TRBJ1-2,AISDAGGRHGYT
TRBV27,TRBJ1-6,ASSLSSTYNSPLH
TRBV5-4,TRBJ1-5,ASSLGGTNQPQH
TRBV6-5,TRBJ2-1,ASSSTSSGTYNEQF
TRBV7-9,TRBJ1-3,ASSPKGGSSGNTIY
TRBV7-6,TRBJ2-2,ASSPPPGELF